This T cell receptor beta chain came from a study of blood T cell repertoires in COVID-19. Study overall: T cells, B-cell-depleted T cells, or PBMCs supplied cDNA or gDNA.

Sequencing was performed with immunoSEQ multiplex PCR; in TCRdb, only in-frame clones are kept and a portion is missing. Among around 300,000 clones, around 88% were seen once, and the ten largest hold 5.5% to 7%. V was cut by 0 bases and J by 6 bases, with 10 bases left in between. Germline V gene lookup returns CDR1 SGDLS and CDR2 YYNGEE. This CDR3 is built from 13 residues. Those enrolled, adults aged roughly 18 to 89 years, came from 25 or so US areas. Self-reported history from a screening survey and questionnaire set each donor's cohort. Recovered participants had two consecutive negative NP/OP PCR tests, healthcare professional clearance, or symptom resolution.

The specimen sequenced was PBMCs or T cells enriched from blood (not recorded which). The source of this sequence is a woman aged 40 to 50 who had recovered from COVID-19. The gene calls are TRBV9 and TRBJ2-7; D perhaps matches TRBD2 (6 bases). The CDR3 sequence: CASSVAGEGEQYF. The CDR3 nucleotides read TGTGCCAGCAGCGTAGCGGGAGAAGGCGAGCAGTACTTC.